Presented here are 5 T cell receptor beta chains from one specimen sequenced in a study of blood T cell repertoires in COVID-19. This table comes from immunoSEQ multiplex PCR, and its TCRdb copy is limited to in-frame clones, with some not included. Here the sample spans 60,000 to 75,000 clones, 65% to 80% being singletons. Sequenced input: peripheral blood. These receptors were taken from a woman aged 50 to 65 with acute or convalescent COVID-19.

The genes are TRBV5-1 and TRBJ1-3; D is perhaps TRBD1 (6 bases). Germline CDR1 reads SGHRS; CDR2 reads YFSETQ. The V gene lost 3 bases and the J gene lost 2 bases, with 9 bases spanning the gap. The CDR3 has 14 amino acids. The CDR3, as DNA: TGCGCCAGCAGCTCGGGGGGCCCTGGAAACACCATATATTTT. Translation gives CASSSGGPGNTIYF.

J is TRBJ1-2 and V is TRBV10-3; TRBD1 might be the D (6 bases). Trimming stripped 3 bases from V and 8 bases from J, with 16 bases between. The CDR3 covers 14 residues. Germline CDR1 reads ENHRY; CDR2 reads SYGVKD. For the CDR3, the DNA is TGTGCCATCAGTGACTTTTCAGGGGTATACGGCTACACCTTC. Translating gives CAISDFSGVYGYTF.

CDR3 residues: CASSSFWERNQPQHF. Written as DNA, the CDR3 is TGTGCCAGCAGCTCCTTTTGGGAGAGAAATCAGCCCCAGCATTTT. This chain connects TRBV5-6 to TRBJ1-5; no definite D call. The V end lost 3 bases, the J end lost 4 bases, and 14 bases lay between the germline ends. The CDR3 is made up of 15 amino acids. CDR1 is SGHDT and CDR2 is YYEEEE in the germline V gene.

This rearrangement joins TRBV11-2 to TRBJ2-2; perhaps TRBD2 as D (5 bases). The length of the CDR3 is 14 residues. The V end lost 9 bases, the J end lost 0 bases, and 11 bases lay between the germline ends. CDR1 and CDR2 from the germline V gene are SGHAT and FQNNGV. CDR3: CASTGLANTGELFF. The CDR3 bases are TGTGCCAGTACTGGACTGGCGAACACCGGGGAGCTGTTTTTT.

The chain links TRBV27 to TRBJ1-2; possible D gene TRBD1, 5 bases. Germline V gene sequence: CDR1 MNHEY, CDR2 SMNVEV (reference sequence). The CDR3 runs to 14 residues. V lost 0 bases and J 4 bases, leaving 9 bases between the germline ends. The CDR3 sequence: CASSLSGRGYGYTF. The CDR3 bases are TGTGCCAGCAGTTTATCAGGGAGGGGCTATGGCTACACCTTC.